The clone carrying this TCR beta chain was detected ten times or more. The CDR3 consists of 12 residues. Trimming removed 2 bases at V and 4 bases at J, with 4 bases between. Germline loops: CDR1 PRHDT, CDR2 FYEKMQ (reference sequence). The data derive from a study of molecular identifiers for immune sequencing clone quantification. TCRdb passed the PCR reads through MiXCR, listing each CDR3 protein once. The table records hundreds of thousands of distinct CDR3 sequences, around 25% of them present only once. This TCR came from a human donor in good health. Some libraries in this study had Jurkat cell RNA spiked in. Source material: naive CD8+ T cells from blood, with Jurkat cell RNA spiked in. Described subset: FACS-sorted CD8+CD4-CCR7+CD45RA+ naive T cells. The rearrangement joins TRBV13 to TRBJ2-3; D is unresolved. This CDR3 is CASSLTSDTQYF. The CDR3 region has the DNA TGTGCCAGCAGCTTAACATCAGATACGCAGTATTTT.